The rows below give T cell receptor beta chains drawn from one sample of a study of T cell responses to AZD1222 COVID-19 vaccine. Libraries were prepared by immunoSEQ multiplex PCR; TCRdb keeps only in-frame clonotypes and omits some of them. Here the sample spans about 120,000 clones, around 85% being singletons. Sequencing was performed on peripheral blood, taken on day 0 of AZD1222 vaccination. Receptors originate from an adult in good health. Each CDR3 is given with its conserved first and last residue. A D gene is named only where the DNA matches it firmly. The listing skips clone size in some rows; elsewhere it reads once, few, many or a size class.

j_gene: TRBJ1-1
d_gene: -
v_gene: TRBV5-4
abundance: -
CDR3aa: CASSLMGPPTEAFF
CDR3nt: TGTGCCAGCAGCCTCATGGGGCCCCCGACTGAAGCTTTCTTT

j_gene: TRBJ1-6
d_gene: -
v_gene: TRBV12-2
abundance: few
CDR3aa: CASRFSTLTGEAYSPLHF
CDR3nt: TGTGCAAGTCGCTTTTCTACACTAACCGGGGAAGCGTATTCACCCCTCCACTTT

j_gene: TRBJ1-6
d_gene: -
v_gene: TRBV11-2
abundance: few
CDR3aa: CASSLAQALNSPLHF
CDR3nt: TGTGCCAGCAGCTTAGCACAGGCCCTGAATTCACCCCTCCACTTT

j_gene: TRBJ1-5
d_gene: -
v_gene: TRBV7-8
abundance: once
CDR3aa: CASSLRKWESNQPQHF
CDR3nt: TGTGCCAGCAGCTTAAGGAAGTGGGAGAGCAATCAGCCCCAGCATTTT

j_gene: TRBJ2-1
d_gene: TRBD1
v_gene: TRBV29-1
abundance: -
CDR3aa: CSVKKGASSYNEQFF
CDR3nt: TGCAGCGTTAAGAAGGGGGCCAGCTCCTACAATGAGCAGTTCTTC

j_gene: TRBJ2-2
d_gene: -
v_gene: TRBV11-2
abundance: -
CDR3aa: CASSLGPPGELFF
CDR3nt: TGTGCCAGCAGCTTAGGACCACCCGGGGAGCTGTTTTTT

j_gene: TRBJ1-2
d_gene: TRBD1
v_gene: TRBV5-1
abundance: -
CDR3aa: CASSLGRGKGGYTF
CDR3nt: TGCGCCAGCAGCTTGGGCAGGGGGAAGGGTGGCTACACCTTC

j_gene: TRBJ2-3
d_gene: TRBD2
v_gene: TRBV2
abundance: -
CDR3aa: CASSPRRGGTNTDTQYF
CDR3nt: TGTGCCAGCAGTCCCCGGCGGGGGGGGACAAACACAGATACGCAGTATTTT

j_gene: TRBJ2-1
d_gene: TRBD1
v_gene: TRBV25-1
abundance: -
CDR3aa: CATQARFGDRGNEQFF
CDR3nt: TGTGCCACCCAGGCACGTTTCGGAGACAGGGGGAATGAGCAGTTCTTC

j_gene: TRBJ2-1
d_gene: -
v_gene: TRBV5-4
abundance: -
CDR3aa: CASSPGGRARTEQFF
CDR3nt: TGTGCCAGCAGCCCAGGGGGGAGGGCCAGGACTGAGCAGTTCTTC